These T cell receptor beta chains were read from a single sample in a study of breast tumors, draining lymph nodes, adjacent tissues. TCRdb itself ran the multiplex PCR reads through MiXCR, one entry per CDR3 protein. Here the sample spans about 300,000 distinct CDR3 sequences, around 30% being singletons. The sequenced sample was axillary lymph node tissue. Receptor source: a female donor with breast cancer. Some clones in this sample may be carry-over from other donors' samples. Each CDR3 is given with its conserved first and last residue. The D gene is left open where the match is weak. Clone sizes are given selectively: once, few, many, or a class where the clone is expanded.

>many|TRBJ2-2|-|TRBV2
CASSEGQVLTGELFF
TGTGCCAGCAGTGAAGGACAGGTACTCACCGGGGAGCTGTTTTTT
>few|TRBJ1-1|-|TRBV9
CASSPRPQMTEAFF
TGTGCCAGCAGCCCACGCCCCCAAATGACTGAAGCTTTCTTT
>-|TRBJ2-3|-|TRBV4-3
CASSQGAGSTDTQYF
TGCGCCAGCAGCCAAGGGGCGGGGAGCACAGATACGCAGTATTTT
>-|TRBJ1-6|-|TRBV5-1
CASSLAAGNNSPLHF
TGCGCCAGCAGCTTGGCAGCGGGGAATAACTCACCCCTCCACTTT
>many|TRBJ1-4|-|TRBV12-3/TRBV12-4
CASRPGTVNEKLFF
TGTGCCAGCAGACCCGGGACGGTTAATGAAAAACTGTTTTTT
>-|TRBJ1-6|-|TRBV29-1
CSVEWLCSRKLTGANHNSPLHF
TGCAGCGTTGAATGGTTGTGCTCCAGAAAACTGACGGGCGCGAACCATAATTCACCCCTCCACTTT
>many|TRBJ2-5|TRBD1|TRBV6-5
CASSRQGLGETQYF
TGTGCCAGCAGTCGACAGGGGCTTGGGGAGACCCAGTACTTC
>many|TRBJ2-2|-|TRBV12-3/TRBV12-4
CASRPSTGRAGELFF
TGTGCCAGCAGGCCTTCGACAGGGAGGGCCGGGGAGCTGTTTTTT
>once|TRBJ2-5|-|TRBV24-1
CATSATGLGRETQYF
TGTGCCACCAGTGCGACAGGTCTCGGGCGAGAGACCCAGTACTTC
>many|TRBJ2-2|-|TRBV11-2
CASIRSWAGELFF
TGTGCCAGCATCAGGAGTTGGGCCGGGGAGCTGTTTTTT
>-|TRBJ2-2|TRBD1|TRBV2
CASSETGGSGELFF
TGTGCCAGCAGTGAGACAGGGGGCTCTGGGGAGCTGTTTTTT
>many|TRBJ2-7|-|TRBV6-5
CASSSRFRVLSSYEQYF
TGTGCCAGCAGTTCGAGATTCAGGGTCTTAAGCTCCTACGAGCAGTACTTC
>many|TRBJ1-5|TRBD1|TRBV15
CATSNFRGHQPQHF
TGTGCCACCAGCAACTTCAGGGGGCATCAGCCCCAGCATTTT
>many|TRBJ2-5|-|TRBV12-3/TRBV12-4
CASSLGPSTQYF
TGTGCCAGCAGTTTAGGGCCCTCGACCCAGTACTTC
>many|TRBJ2-7|TRBD2|TRBV24-1
CATRGAGGGEQYF
TGTGCCACCAGGGGCGCGGGAGGCGGCGAGCAGTACTTC
>many|TRBJ2-1|TRBD2|TRBV20-1
CSATGTSGRSYNEQFF
TGCAGTGCAACCGGGACTAGCGGGAGGTCCTACAATGAGCAGTTCTTC
>many|TRBJ2-5|-|TRBV5-1
CASTPGQVLQETQYF
TGCGCCAGCACTCCGGGACAAGTACTCCAAGAGACCCAGTACTTC
>-|TRBJ1-5|-|TRBV10-2
CASSERPGRREQPQHF
TGCGCCAGCAGTGAGAGACCGGGGAGACGCGAGCAGCCCCAGCATTTT
>-|TRBJ1-1|-|TRBV5-5
CASSGRLNTEAFF
TGTGCCAGCAGCGGACGATTGAACACTGAGGCTTTCTTT
>many|TRBJ2-3|-|TRBV10-2
CARGRAERTDTQYF
TGCGCCAGGGGGCGAGCGGAGCGCACAGATACGCAGTATTTT
>many|TRBJ2-6|-|TRBV6-4
CASSVESGAGANVLTF
TGTGCCAGCAGCGTGGAGTCTGGGGCTGGGGCCAACGTCCTGACTTTC
>-|TRBJ2-7|-|TRBV28
CASSKMREQYF
TGTGCCAGCAGCAAGATGAGGGAGCAGTACTTC
>few|TRBJ1-1|-|TRBV20-1
CSARDQGARVGNTEAFF
TGCAGTGCTAGAGATCAAGGCGCAAGGGTTGGGAACACTGAAGCTTTCTTT
>-|TRBJ1-2|-|TRBV15
CATSSQDATRYGYTF
TGTGCCACCAGCAGCCAAGATGCCACTCGGTACGGCTACACCTTC
>many|TRBJ2-1|-|TRBV19
CASTSGRGSYNEQFF
TGTGCCAGTACCTCGGGACGGGGCTCCTACAATGAGCAGTTCTTC
>few|TRBJ2-2|-|TRBV6-2/TRBV6-3
CASSYSVSQNTGELFF
TGTGCCAGCAGTTACTCGGTTTCACAGAACACCGGGGAGCTGTTTTTT
>many|TRBJ1-2|-|TRBV30
CAWSPNSYGYGYTF
TGTGCCTGGAGTCCCAACTCCTATGGCTATGGCTACACCTTC
>many|TRBJ1-4|TRBD1|TRBV15
CATSRETGFGEKLFF
TGTGCCACCAGCAGAGAGACAGGGTTCGGGGAAAAACTGTTTTTT
>-|TRBJ2-3|TRBD2|TRBV9
CASSVATGGLAGGQVDTQYF
TGTGCCAGCAGCGTAGCTACGGGGGGACTAGCGGGAGGACAGGTAGATACGCAGTATTTT
>many|TRBJ2-1|TRBD1|TRBV9
CASSIWTGGAYNEQFF
TGTGCCAGCAGCATCTGGACAGGGGGCGCCTACAATGAGCAGTTCTTC
>many|TRBJ2-5|TRBD1|TRBV5-5
CASSGDRATQETQYF
TGTGCCAGCAGCGGGGACAGGGCAACCCAAGAGACCCAGTACTTC
>few|TRBJ2-7|-|TRBV7-9
CASSLQGGVSAVSPYEQYF
TGTGCCAGCAGCTTACAAGGCGGGGTTTCGGCGGTGAGCCCCTACGAGCAGTACTTC
>many|TRBJ1-5|-|TRBV5-8
CASSPGGVGQPQHF
TGTGCCAGCAGCCCTGGCGGGGTGGGGCAGCCCCAGCATTTT
>once|TRBJ2-5|-|TRBV6-8
CASSHSSSRRGTEETQYF
TGTGCCAGCAGTCACTCGTCTTCTAGGAGGGGTACGGAAGAGACCCAGTACTTC
>-|TRBJ1-5|-|TRBV5-1
CASSLQLAGGDEHF
TGCGCCAGCAGCTTGCAACTAGCGGGAGGCGACGAGCATTTT
>many|TRBJ1-4|TRBD1|TRBV7-2
CASSLRGQGYGEKLFF
TGTGCCAGCAGTCTTCGCGGACAGGGATATGGGGAAAAACTGTTTTTT
>few|TRBJ2-2|TRBD2|TRBV11-3
CASSVGTSGELFF
TGTGCCAGCAGCGTCGGGACTAGCGGGGAGCTGTTTTTT
>many|TRBJ1-2|TRBD1|TRBV29-1
CSVGGQGGGYTF
TGCAGCGTGGGGGGACAGGGAGGGGGCTACACCTTC
>many|TRBJ2-7|TRBD2|TRBV4-1
CASSPGAGGPSEQYF
TGCGCCAGCAGCCCCGGGGCGGGAGGGCCCTCCGAGCAGTACTTC
>many|TRBJ2-2|TRBD1|TRBV4-1
CASSRGTATGELFF
TGCGCCAGCAGCCGAGGGACAGCTACCGGGGAGCTGTTTTTT
>many|TRBJ2-7|-|TRBV19
CASSILWTTNAYEQYF
TGTGCCAGTAGTATACTTTGGACTACCAACGCCTACGAGCAGTACTTC
>many|TRBJ2-7|TRBD2|TRBV7-9
CASSGGSIYEQYF
TGTGCCAGCAGTGGCGGGAGTATCTACGAGCAGTACTTC
>few|TRBJ2-1|-|TRBV27
CASSLLRAPWGNNEQFF
TGTGCCAGCAGTCTCCTCAGGGCGCCCTGGGGCAACAATGAGCAGTTCTTC